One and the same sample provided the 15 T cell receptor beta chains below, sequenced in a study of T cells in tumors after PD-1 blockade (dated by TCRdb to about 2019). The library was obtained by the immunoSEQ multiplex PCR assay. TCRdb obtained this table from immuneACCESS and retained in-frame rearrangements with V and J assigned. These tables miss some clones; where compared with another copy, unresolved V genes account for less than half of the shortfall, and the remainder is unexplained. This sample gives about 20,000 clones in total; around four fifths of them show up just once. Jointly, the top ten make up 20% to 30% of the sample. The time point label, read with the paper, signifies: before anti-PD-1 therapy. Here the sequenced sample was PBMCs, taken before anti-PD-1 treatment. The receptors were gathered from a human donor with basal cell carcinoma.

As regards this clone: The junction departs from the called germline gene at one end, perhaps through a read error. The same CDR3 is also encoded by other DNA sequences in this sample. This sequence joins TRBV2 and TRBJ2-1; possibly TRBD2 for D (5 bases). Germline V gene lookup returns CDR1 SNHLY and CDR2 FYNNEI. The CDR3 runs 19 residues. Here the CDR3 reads CPSCYGWARVGSSYNEQFF. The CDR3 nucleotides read TGTCCCAGCTGTTACGGGTGGGCGCGGGTGGGGAGCTCCTACAATGAGCAGTTCTTC.

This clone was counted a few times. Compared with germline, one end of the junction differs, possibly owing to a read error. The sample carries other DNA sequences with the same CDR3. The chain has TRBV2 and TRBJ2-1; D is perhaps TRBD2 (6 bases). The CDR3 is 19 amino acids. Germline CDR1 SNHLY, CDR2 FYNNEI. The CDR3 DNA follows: TGTGCCCGCAGTGATGGGTGGGCGCGGGCGGGGAGCTCCTACAATGAGCAGTTCTTC. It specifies CARSDGWARAGSSYNEQFF.

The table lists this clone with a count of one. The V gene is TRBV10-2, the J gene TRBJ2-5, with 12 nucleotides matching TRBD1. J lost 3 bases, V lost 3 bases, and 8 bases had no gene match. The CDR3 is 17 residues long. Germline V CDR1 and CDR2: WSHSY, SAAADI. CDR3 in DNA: TGCGCCAGCAGTGAACGAGGGGGACAGGGGGCGAAAGAGACCCAGTACTTC. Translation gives CASSERGGQGAKETQYF.

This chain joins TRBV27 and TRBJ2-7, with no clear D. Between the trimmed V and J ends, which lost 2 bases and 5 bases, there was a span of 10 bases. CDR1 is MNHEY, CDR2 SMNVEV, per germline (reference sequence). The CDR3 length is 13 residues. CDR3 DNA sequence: TGTGCCAGCAGTTTAACGGCCGCTGACGAGCAGTACTTC. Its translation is CASSLTAADEQYF.

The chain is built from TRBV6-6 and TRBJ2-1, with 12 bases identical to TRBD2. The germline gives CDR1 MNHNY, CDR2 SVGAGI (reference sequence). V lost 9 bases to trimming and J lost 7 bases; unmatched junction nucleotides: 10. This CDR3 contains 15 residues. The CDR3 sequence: CARRPGTSGSNEQFF. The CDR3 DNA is TGTGCCAGGAGACCCGGGACTAGCGGGTCTAATGAGCAGTTCTTC.

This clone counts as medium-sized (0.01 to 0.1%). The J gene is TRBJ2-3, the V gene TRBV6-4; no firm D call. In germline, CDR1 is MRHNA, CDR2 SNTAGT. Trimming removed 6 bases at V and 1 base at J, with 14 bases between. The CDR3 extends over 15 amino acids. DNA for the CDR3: TGTGCCAGCAGCCCCGACGGCCAGGGCACAGATACGCAGTATTTT. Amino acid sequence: CASSPDGQGTDTQYF.

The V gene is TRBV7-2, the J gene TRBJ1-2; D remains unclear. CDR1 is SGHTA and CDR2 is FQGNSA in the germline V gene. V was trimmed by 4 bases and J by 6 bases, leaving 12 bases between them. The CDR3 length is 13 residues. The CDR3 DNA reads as TGTGCCAGCAGCTCAAACCCGGGTGATGGCTACACCTTC. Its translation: CASSSNPGDGYTF. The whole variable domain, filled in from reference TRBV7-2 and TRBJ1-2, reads GAGVSQSPSNKVTEKGKDVELRCDPISGHTALYWYRQSLGQGLEFLIYFQGNSAPDKSGLPSDRFSAERTGGSVSTLTIQRTQQEDSAVYLCASSSNPGDGYTFGSGTRLTVV.

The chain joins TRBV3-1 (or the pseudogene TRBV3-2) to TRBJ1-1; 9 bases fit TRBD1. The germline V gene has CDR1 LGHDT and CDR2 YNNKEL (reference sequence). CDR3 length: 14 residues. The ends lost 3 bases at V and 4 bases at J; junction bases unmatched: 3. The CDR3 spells CASSHPTGGTEAFF. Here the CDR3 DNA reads TGTGCCAGCAGCCACCCGACAGGGGGCACTGAAGCTTTCTTT.

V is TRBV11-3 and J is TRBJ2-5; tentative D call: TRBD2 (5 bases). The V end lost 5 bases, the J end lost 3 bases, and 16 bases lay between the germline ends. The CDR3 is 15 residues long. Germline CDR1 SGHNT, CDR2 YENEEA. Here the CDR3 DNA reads TGTGCCAGCAGCCCCCGTTGCCCGGAGGAAGAGACCCAGTACTTC. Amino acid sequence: CASSPRCPEEETQYF. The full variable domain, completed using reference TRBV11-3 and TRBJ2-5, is EAGVVQSPRYKIIEKKQPVAFWCNPISGHNTLYWYLQNLGQGPELLIRYENEEAVDDSQLPKDRFSAERLKGVDSTLKIQPAELGDSAVYLCASSPRCPEEETQYFGPGTRLLVL.

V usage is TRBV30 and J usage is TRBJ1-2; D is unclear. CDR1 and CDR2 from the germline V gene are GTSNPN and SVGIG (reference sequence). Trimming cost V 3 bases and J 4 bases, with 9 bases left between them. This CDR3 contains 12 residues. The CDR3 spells CAWSGVAYGYTF. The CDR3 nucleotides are TGTGCCTGGAGCGGGGTGGCCTATGGCTACACCTTC.

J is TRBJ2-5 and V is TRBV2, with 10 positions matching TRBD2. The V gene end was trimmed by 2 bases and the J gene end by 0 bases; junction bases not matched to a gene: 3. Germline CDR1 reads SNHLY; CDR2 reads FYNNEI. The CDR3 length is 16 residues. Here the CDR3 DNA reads TGTGCCAGCAGTGAACCCGGACTAGCGGACCAAGAGACCCAGTACTTC. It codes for CASSEPGLADQETQYF.

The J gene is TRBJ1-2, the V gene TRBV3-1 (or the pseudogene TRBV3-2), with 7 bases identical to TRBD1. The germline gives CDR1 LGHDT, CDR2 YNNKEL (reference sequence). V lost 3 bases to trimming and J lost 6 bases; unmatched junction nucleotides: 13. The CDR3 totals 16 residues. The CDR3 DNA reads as TGTGCCAGCAGCCATGCCGACAGGGAGGAGGTGGATGGCTACACCTTC. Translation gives CASSHADREEVDGYTF.

Written as DNA, the CDR3 is TGTGCCAGCAGCTTAGAACGGGGAACAGTCAATGAGCAGTTCTTC. Its translation is CASSLERGTVNEQFF. V is TRBV7-2 and J is TRBJ2-1; a weak D match, TRBD2 (5 bases). Trimming took off 1 base at V and 6 bases at J, with 13 bases between the two ends. Per the germline V gene, CDR1 is SGHTA and CDR2 is FQGNSA. The CDR3 extends over 15 amino acids.

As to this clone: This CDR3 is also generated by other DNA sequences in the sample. The CDR3 DNA follows: TGTCCCCGCAGTGACGGGGGGGCGCGGGTGGGGAGCTCCTACAATGAGCAGTTCTTC. It yields the protein CPRSDGGARVGSSYNEQFF. The chain recombines TRBV2 with TRBJ2-1, with TRBD2 matching over 8 bases. The CDR3 contains 19 residues. The germline V gene encodes CDR1 SNHLY and CDR2 FYNNEI.

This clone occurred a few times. CDR3 region: CASSLDRGQPQHF. The CDR3 bases are TGTGCCAGCAGCTTAGACAGGGGCCAGCCCCAGCATTTT. The rearrangement uses TRBV7-9 and TRBJ1-5; 7 bases line up with TRBD1. V gave up 1 base and J gave up 7 bases; unmatched junction bases: 1. Germline V gene data show CDR1 as SEHNR and CDR2 as FQNEAQ (reference sequence). The CDR3 is made up of 13 amino acids.